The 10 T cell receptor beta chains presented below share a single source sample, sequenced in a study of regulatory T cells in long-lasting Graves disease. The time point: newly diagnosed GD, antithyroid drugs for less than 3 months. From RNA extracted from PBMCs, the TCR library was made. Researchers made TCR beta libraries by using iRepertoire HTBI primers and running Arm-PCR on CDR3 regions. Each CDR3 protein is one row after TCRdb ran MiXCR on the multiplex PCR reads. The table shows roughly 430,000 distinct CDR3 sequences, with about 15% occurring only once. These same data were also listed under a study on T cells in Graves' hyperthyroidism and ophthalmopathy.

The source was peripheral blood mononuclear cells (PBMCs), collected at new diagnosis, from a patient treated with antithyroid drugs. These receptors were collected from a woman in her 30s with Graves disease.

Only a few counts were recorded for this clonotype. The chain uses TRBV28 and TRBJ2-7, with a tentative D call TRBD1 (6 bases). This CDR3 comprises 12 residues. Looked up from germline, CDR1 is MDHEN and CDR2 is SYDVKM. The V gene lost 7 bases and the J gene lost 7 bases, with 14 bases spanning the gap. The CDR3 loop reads CASKTGPWEQYF. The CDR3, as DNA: TGTGCCAGCAAGACAGGACCTTGGGAGCAGTACTTC.

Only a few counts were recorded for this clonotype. The CDR3 DNA follows: TGTGCCAGCATGGGACCAGGGGCGGGTAATGAAAAACTGTTTTTT. Protein product: CASMGPGAGNEKLFF. The V and J genes are TRBV27 and TRBJ1-4; D possibly corresponds to TRBD1 (6 bases). CDR3 length equals 15 residues. Per germline, CDR1 MNHEY and CDR2 SMNVEV (reference sequence). V gave up 7 bases and J gave up 4 bases, with 16 bases separating them.

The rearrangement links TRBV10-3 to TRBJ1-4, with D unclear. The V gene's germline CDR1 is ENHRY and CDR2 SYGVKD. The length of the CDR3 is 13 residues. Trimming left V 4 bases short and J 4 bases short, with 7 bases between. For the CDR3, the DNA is TGTGCCATCAGTGGTGGGGATAATGAAAAACTGTTTTTT. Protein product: CAISGGDNEKLFF.

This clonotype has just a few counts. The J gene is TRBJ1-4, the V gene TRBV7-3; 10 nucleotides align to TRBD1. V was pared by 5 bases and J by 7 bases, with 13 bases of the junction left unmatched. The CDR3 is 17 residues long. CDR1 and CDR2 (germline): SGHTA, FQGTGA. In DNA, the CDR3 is TGTGCCAGCAGCCAAGAAGCCCGACAGGGGGCCTTTGAAAAACTGTTTTTT. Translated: CASSQEARQGAFEKLFF.

The CDR3 sequence is CASSLATGTDYGYTF. The DNA for the CDR3 is TGTGCCAGCAGCCTAGCGACAGGGACGGACTATGGCTACACCTTC. The V call is TRBV6-1, the J call TRBJ1-2, with 7 bases matching TRBD1. With 6 bases clipped from V and 3 bases from J, the junction kept 10 bases outside the gene matches. The germline V gene encodes CDR1 MNHNS and CDR2 SASEGT. The CDR3 consists of 15 residues.

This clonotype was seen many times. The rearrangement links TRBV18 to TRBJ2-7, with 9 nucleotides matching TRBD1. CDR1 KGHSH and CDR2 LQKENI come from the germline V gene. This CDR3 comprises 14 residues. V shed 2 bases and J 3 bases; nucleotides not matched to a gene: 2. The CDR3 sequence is CASSPWDRDYEQYF. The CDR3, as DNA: TGTGCCAGCTCACCATGGGACAGGGACTACGAGCAGTACTTC.

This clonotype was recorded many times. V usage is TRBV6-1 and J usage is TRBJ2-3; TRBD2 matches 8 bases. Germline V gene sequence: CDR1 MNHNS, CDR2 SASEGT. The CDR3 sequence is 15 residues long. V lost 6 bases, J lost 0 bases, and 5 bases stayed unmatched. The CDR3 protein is CASRFLAGSTDTQYF. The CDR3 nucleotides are TGTGCCAGCAGATTCCTAGCGGGTAGCACAGATACGCAGTATTTT.

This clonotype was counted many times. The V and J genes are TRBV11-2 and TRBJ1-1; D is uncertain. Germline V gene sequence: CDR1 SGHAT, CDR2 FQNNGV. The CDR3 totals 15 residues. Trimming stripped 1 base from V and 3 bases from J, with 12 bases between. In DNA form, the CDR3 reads TGTGCCAGCAGCTTAGCTTTCGCGGGATACACTGAAGCTTTCTTT. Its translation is CASSLAFAGYTEAFF.

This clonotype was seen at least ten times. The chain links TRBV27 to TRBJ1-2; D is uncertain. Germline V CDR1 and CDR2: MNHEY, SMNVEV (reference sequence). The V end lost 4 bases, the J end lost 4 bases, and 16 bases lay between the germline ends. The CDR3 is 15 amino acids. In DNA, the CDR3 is TGTGCCAGCAGTTACTATCCAGACTCCCCCTATGGCTACACCTTC. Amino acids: CASSYYPDSPYGYTF.

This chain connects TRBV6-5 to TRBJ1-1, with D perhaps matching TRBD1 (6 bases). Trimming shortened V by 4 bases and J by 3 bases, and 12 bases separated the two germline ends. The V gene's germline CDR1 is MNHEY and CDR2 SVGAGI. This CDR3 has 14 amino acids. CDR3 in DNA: TGTGCCAGCAGTTTCACAGGGTTGGACACTGAAGCTTTCTTT. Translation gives CASSFTGLDTEAFF.